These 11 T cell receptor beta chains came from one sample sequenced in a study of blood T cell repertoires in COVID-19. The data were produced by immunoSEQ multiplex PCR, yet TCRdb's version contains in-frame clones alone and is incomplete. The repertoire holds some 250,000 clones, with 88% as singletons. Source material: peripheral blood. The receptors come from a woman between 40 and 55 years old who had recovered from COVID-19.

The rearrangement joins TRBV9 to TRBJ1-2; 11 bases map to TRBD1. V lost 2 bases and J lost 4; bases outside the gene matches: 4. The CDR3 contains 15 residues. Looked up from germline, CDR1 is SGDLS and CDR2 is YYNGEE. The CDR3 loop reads CASSVGTGGPYGYTF. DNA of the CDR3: TGTGCCAGCAGCGTCGGGACAGGGGGTCCCTATGGCTACACCTTC.

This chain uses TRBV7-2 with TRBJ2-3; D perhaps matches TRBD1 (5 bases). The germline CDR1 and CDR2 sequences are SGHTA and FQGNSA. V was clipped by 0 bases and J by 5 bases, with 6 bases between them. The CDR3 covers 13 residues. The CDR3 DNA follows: TGTGCCAGCAGCTTAGCGGGGCAAGATACGCAGTATTTT. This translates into CASSLAGQDTQYF.

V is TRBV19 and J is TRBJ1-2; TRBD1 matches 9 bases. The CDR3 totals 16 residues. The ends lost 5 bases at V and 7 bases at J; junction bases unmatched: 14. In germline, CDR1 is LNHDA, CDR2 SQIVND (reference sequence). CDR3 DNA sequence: TGTGCCAGTAGTCCCAAACAGGGGGCCGCCTCGGGTGGCTACACCTTC. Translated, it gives CASSPKQGAASGGYTF.

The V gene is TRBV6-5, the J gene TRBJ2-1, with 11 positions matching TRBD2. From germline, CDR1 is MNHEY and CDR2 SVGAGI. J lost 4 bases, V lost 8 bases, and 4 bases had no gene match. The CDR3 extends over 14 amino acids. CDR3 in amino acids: CASGGLAVYNEQFF. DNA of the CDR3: TGTGCCAGCGGGGGACTAGCGGTATACAATGAGCAGTTCTTC.

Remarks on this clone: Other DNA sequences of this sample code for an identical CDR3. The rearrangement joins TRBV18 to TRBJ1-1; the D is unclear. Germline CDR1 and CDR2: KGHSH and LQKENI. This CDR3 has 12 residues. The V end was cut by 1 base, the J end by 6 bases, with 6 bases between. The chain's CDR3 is CASSPRGAEAFF. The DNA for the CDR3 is TGTGCCAGCTCACCACGCGGGGCTGAAGCTTTCTTT.

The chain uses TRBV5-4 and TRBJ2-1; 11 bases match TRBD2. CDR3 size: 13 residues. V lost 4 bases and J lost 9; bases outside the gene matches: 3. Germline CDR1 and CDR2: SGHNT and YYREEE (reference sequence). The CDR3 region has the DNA TGTGCCAGCAGCGGTGGGACTAGCGGTGAGCAGTTCTTC. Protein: CASSGGTSGEQFF.

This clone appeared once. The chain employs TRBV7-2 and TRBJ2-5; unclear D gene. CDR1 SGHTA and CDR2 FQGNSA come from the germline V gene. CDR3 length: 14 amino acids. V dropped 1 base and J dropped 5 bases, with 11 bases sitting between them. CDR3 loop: CASSLGSGLETQYF. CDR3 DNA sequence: TGTGCCAGCAGCTTAGGATCCGGGTTGGAGACCCAGTACTTC. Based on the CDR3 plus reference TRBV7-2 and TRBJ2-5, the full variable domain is GAGVSQSPSNKVTEKGKDVELRCDPISGHTALYWYRQSLGQGLEFLIYFQGNSAPDKSGLPSDRFSAERTGGSVSTLTIQRTQQEDSAVYLCASSLGSGLETQYFGPGTRLLVL.

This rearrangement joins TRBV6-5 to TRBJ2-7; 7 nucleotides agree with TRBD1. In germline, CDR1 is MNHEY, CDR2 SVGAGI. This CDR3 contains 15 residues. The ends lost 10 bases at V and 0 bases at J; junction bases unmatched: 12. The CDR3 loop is CATRTGPLSSYEQYV. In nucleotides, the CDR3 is TGTGCCACGAGGACAGGTCCCCTCAGCTCCTACGAGCAGTACGTC.

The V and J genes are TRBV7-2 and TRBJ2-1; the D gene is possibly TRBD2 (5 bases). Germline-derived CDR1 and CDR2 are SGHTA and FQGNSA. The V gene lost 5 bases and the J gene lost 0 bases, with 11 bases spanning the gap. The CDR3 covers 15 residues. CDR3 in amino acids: CASSRAGPSYNEQFF. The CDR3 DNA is TGTGCCAGCAGCCGGGCGGGCCCCTCCTACAATGAGCAGTTCTTC.

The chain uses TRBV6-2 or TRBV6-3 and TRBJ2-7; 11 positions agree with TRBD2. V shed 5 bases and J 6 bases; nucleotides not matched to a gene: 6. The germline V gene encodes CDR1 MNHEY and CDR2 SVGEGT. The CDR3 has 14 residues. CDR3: CASSKLAGAGEQYV. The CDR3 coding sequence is TGTGCCAGCAGTAAACTAGCGGGAGCTGGCGAGCAGTACGTC.

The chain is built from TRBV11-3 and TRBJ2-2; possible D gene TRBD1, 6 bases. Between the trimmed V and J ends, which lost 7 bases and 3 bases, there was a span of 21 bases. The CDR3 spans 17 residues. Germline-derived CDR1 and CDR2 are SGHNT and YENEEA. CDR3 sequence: CASTHGGIGGDTGELFF. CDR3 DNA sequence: TGTGCCAGCACCCATGGGGGAATTGGGGGCGACACCGGGGAGCTGTTTTTT.